Here is one T cell receptor (beta chain) with its context. Its matching antigen is unknown. The entry originates in a study of naive and memory T cell subsets. An equimolar mix of two oligonucleotides served as the beta constant-region primer for TRBC1 and TRBC2. TCRdb analysed the UMI-ligation and nested PCR reads with MiXCR anew, one entry per CDR3 protein. Counted here are approximately 85,000 distinct CDR3 sequences, about 6.5% occurring once; the ten biggest clones make up over 1.5%. The V gene lost 2 bases and the J gene lost 6 bases, with 19 bases spanning the gap. The CDR3 length is 17 residues. The study, taken as a whole, reports: In CD4 and CD8 cells, diversity dropped from naive through EMRA.

After CD4 positive bead selection, the CD4-negative fraction gave CD8 T cells. The source material was central memory CD4+ T cells from blood. The chain links TRBV12-3 or TRBV12-4 to TRBJ2-2, with D maybe TRBD2 (6 bases). This TCR was sampled from a human donor in good health. CDR3 loop: CASSLSLTSSDPGELFF. The CDR3 nucleotides read TGTGCCAGCAGTTTAAGCCTCACTAGCTCGGATCCCGGGGAGCTGTTTTTT.